The rows below give T cell receptor beta chains drawn from one sample of a study of graft-versus-host responses after intestinal transplantation. No cognate antigen is known for these TCRs. Using immunoSEQ multiplex PCR, the repertoire was profiled, and TCRdb retains in-frame clones only, with some absent. This table has around 120,000 clones, approximately 96% appearing once. This specimen was unstimulated CD8+ T cells sorted from spleen or lymph node cells, taken before intestinal transplant. These receptors were obtained from a human donor who received an intestinal transplant. Each CDR3 is given with its conserved first and last residue. Fields, in order: CDR3 protein, CDR3 DNA, clone size, V gene, D gene, J gene. D genes are given only for firm matches. Size tells how often a clone was seen (once, few, many) or the class of an expanded clone, and some rows leave it out.

CASSLAWRGHAEAFF,TGTGCCAGCAGCCTAGCGTGGCGGGGTCACGCTGAAGCTTTCTTT,.,TRBV7-8,.,TRBJ1-1
CASSIWTGSYEQYF,TGTGCCAGCAGCATATGGACGGGTTCCTACGAGCAGTACTTC,once,TRBV5-4,.,TRBJ2-7
CASGEEPTNYGYTF,TGCGCCAGCGGGGAGGAACCAACAAACTATGGCTACACCTTC,.,TRBV5-1,.,TRBJ1-2
CASSRLAGGIYEQFF,TGTGCCAGCAGCAGGCTAGCGGGAGGGATTTATGAGCAGTTCTTC,.,TRBV27,TRBD2,TRBJ2-1
CASSPTGDHQPQHF,TGTGCCAGCAGTCCGACAGGAGATCATCAGCCCCAGCATTTT,.,TRBV25-1,.,TRBJ1-5
CASSVSSGTTDTQYF,TGTGCCAGCAGTGTTAGTAGCGGGACTACAGATACGCAGTATTTT,.,TRBV2,TRBD2,TRBJ2-3
CASSVSPLRLVDEQFF,TGTGCCAGCAGCGTCTCGCCCCTACGGTTGGTCGATGAGCAGTTCTTC,.,TRBV9,.,TRBJ2-1
CASSASTGGGETQYF,TGTGCCAGCAGCGCCTCGACAGGGGGCGGTGAGACCCAGTACTTC,.,TRBV7-3,TRBD1,TRBJ2-5
CASSLWGSGANVLTF,TGTGCCAGCAGTTTATGGGGCTCTGGGGCCAACGTCCTGACTTTC,.,TRBV27,.,TRBJ2-6
CASSLRAGGGYEQYF,TGTGCCAGCAGCTTAAGAGCGGGAGGGGGGTACGAGCAGTACTTC,.,TRBV2,TRBD2,TRBJ2-7
CASSPSSGRSYEQYF,TGTGCCAGCAGTCCCTCTAGCGGGAGATCCTACGAGCAGTACTTC,.,TRBV27,TRBD2,TRBJ2-7
CASSHFPLRDRERNTEAFF,TGCGCCAGCAGCCATTTCCCCCTCCGGGACAGGGAAAGAAACACTGAAGCTTTCTTT,.,TRBV4-3,TRBD1,TRBJ1-1
CASSPAGAEQFF,TGTGCCAGCAGCCCAGCGGGAGCTGAGCAGTTCTTC,.,TRBV5-6,TRBD2,TRBJ2-1
CASSFVGGQFYGYTF,TGTGCCAGCAGTTTCGTCGGGGGGCAATTCTATGGCTACACCTTC,.,TRBV28,.,TRBJ1-2
CASSQASSSSYEQYF,TGTGCCAGCAGCCAAGCGTCCAGTAGCAGCTACGAGCAGTACTTC,.,TRBV5-4,.,TRBJ2-7
CASSLNQGFSTEAFF,TGTGCCAGCAGCTTGAATCAGGGCTTTTCCACTGAAGCTTTCTTT,.,TRBV5-6,.,TRBJ1-1
CALTRLPDSGELFF,TGTGCCCTGACCCGATTGCCGGATTCCGGGGAGCTGTTTTTT,.,TRBV30,.,TRBJ2-2
CASSLPRTDSYNEQFF,TGCGCCAGCAGTCTGCCCAGGACAGATAGCTACAATGAGCAGTTCTTC,.,TRBV5-1,.,TRBJ2-1
CASSQYTDYEQYF,TGTGCCAGCAGCCAATACACAGATTACGAGCAGTACTTC,.,TRBV4-2,.,TRBJ2-7
CASKAGLNGELFF,TGTGCCAGCAAGGCGGGATTGAACGGGGAGCTGTTTTTT,.,TRBV28,.,TRBJ2-2
CASSLGGGPQETQYF,TGCGCCAGCAGCTTGGGCGGGGGACCTCAAGAGACCCAGTACTTC,.,TRBV5-1,TRBD2,TRBJ2-5
CASSDGGQNTGELFF,TGTGCCAGCAGTGACGGGGGACAAAACACCGGGGAGCTGTTTTTT,.,TRBV6-4,.,TRBJ2-2
CASSRYGQGVPYEQYF,TGTGCCAGCAGCCGATACGGACAGGGGGTGCCATACGAGCAGTACTTC,.,TRBV5-4,TRBD1,TRBJ2-7
CATLPSRDRGEKLFF,TGTGCCACCCTACCTTCCCGGGACAGGGGTGAAAAACTGTTTTTT,.,TRBV2,TRBD1,TRBJ1-4
CASGLERLTYEQYF,TGTGCCAGCGGCTTGGAACGGTTAACCTACGAGCAGTACTTC,once,TRBV5-5,.,TRBJ2-7
CASSQMSESPYEQYF,TGTGCCAGCAGTCAAATGTCAGAGTCCCCCTACGAGCAGTACTTC,.,TRBV4-2,.,TRBJ2-7
CASSLGTSGSVYEQYF,TGTGCCAGCAGCTTGGGGACTAGCGGGAGCGTCTACGAGCAGTACTTC,.,TRBV5-6,TRBD2,TRBJ2-7
CASSITGQVNTEAFF,TGTGCCAGTAGTATAACTGGACAGGTGAACACTGAAGCTTTCTTT,.,TRBV19,TRBD1,TRBJ1-1
CATSRDRGSSYEQYF,TGTGCCACCAGCAGAGATAGAGGCAGCTCCTACGAGCAGTACTTC,.,TRBV15,.,TRBJ2-7
CSDETGQGDGYTF,TGCAGCGACGAAACCGGACAGGGCGATGGCTACACCTTC,.,TRBV29-1,TRBD1,TRBJ1-2
CASSLTDRGIDTQYF,TGTGCCAGCAGCCTGACGGACAGGGGAATAGATACGCAGTATTTT,.,TRBV5-5,TRBD1,TRBJ2-3
CASNPTGKEQFF,TGTGCCAGCAACCCGACAGGGAAGGAGCAGTTCTTC,.,TRBV2,TRBD1,TRBJ2-1
CASSSGLAGSSYEQYF,TGTGCCAGCAGCTCCGGACTAGCGGGTAGCTCCTACGAGCAGTACTTC,.,TRBV5-4,TRBD2,TRBJ2-7
CASSSSGETYNEQFF,TGTGCCAGCAGCTCCAGCGGGGAAACTTACAATGAGCAGTTCTTC,.,TRBV11-2,TRBD2,TRBJ2-1
CASSPRRGANTEAFF,TGTGCCAGCAGCCCCAGGCGGGGGGCTAACACTGAAGCTTTCTTT,.,TRBV14,.,TRBJ1-1
CASSFGPYEQYF,TGTGCCAGCAGCTTTGGGCCCTACGAGCAGTACTTC,.,TRBV5-4,.,TRBJ2-7
CATGTANTEAFF,TGTGCCACGGGAACAGCGAACACTGAAGCTTTCTTT,.,TRBV15,.,TRBJ1-1
CASSVAEGETYEQYF,TGTGCCAGCAGCGTAGCCGAGGGAGAGACCTACGAGCAGTACTTC,.,TRBV9,.,TRBJ2-7
CSAGGTGGNEQYF,TGCAGCGCTGGGGGGACAGGGGGAAACGAGCAGTACTTC,.,TRBV29-1,TRBD1,TRBJ2-7
CASSRNTEAFF,TGCGCCAGCAGCCGTAACACTGAAGCTTTCTTT,.,TRBV4-3,.,TRBJ1-1
CASSNSGNTIYF,TGTGCCAGCAGCAACTCGGGAAACACCATATATTTT,few,TRBV7-9,.,TRBJ1-3
CASSLFRGPTGNTIYF,TGTGCCAGCAGTTTATTCAGGGGGCCTACTGGAAACACCATATATTTT,.,TRBV28,TRBD1,TRBJ1-3
CAWSLTGEAYEQYF,TGTGCCTGGAGTCTAACGGGAGAGGCCTACGAGCAGTACTTC,.,TRBV30,.,TRBJ2-7
CSVETGQSYEQYF,TGCAGCGTTGAGACAGGTCAGTCCTACGAGCAGTACTTC,.,TRBV29-1,.,TRBJ2-7
CAWSVLVAGTGELFF,TGTGCCTGGAGTGTGTTGGTAGCGGGCACCGGGGAGCTGTTTTTT,.,TRBV30,TRBD2,TRBJ2-2
CASSYGDGYTF,TGTGCCAGCAGTTACGGGGATGGCTACACCTTC,.,TRBV6-5,.,TRBJ1-2
CASSLVGDSETQYF,TGTGCCAGCAGCTTAGTTGGGGACAGTGAGACCCAGTACTTC,.,TRBV7-9,TRBD1,TRBJ2-5
CASAQEFRGSYEQYF,TGTGCCAGCGCCCAAGAGTTTAGGGGATCCTACGAGCAGTACTTC,.,TRBV7-9,.,TRBJ2-7